This T cell receptor (beta chain) was observed in a study of T cell responses to AZD1222 COVID-19 vaccine. Measured with immunoSEQ multiplex PCR; TCRdb has only the in-frame clones, and not every one. The sample contains nearly 35,000 clones, about four fifths of which appear only once. Sequencing was performed on peripheral blood, taken 28 days after the second AZD1222 dose. The clonotype originates from an adult who received the AZD1222 COVID-19 vaccine.

CDR3 coding DNA: TGTGCCAGCAGCCCTAGCGGGGGCACAGATACGCAGTATTTT. The encoded protein is CASSPSGGTDTQYF. The chain combines TRBV7-2 with TRBJ2-3; TRBD2 matches at 9 bases. The CDR3 consists of 14 residues. The germline CDR1 and CDR2 sequences are SGHTA and FQGNSA. The V segment lost 5 bases and the J segment 1 base; nucleotides outside the gene matches: 1.